These 28 T cell receptor beta chains came from one sample sequenced in a study of T cell responses to AZD1222 COVID-19 vaccine. Measured with immunoSEQ multiplex PCR; TCRdb has only the in-frame clones, and not every one. The data contain about 79,000 clones, 70% to 90% of them seen just once; the ten biggest clones take up about 20%. Sequencing used peripheral blood, obtained on day 0 of AZD1222 vaccination. These receptors came from an adult in good health.

The chain uses TRBV28 and TRBJ2-7, with a tentative D call TRBD1 (5 bases). Germline CDR1 is MDHEN and CDR2 is SYDVKM. Trimming pared 4 bases from V and 6 bases from J, leaving 16 bases between. CDR3 length: 14 residues. CDR3 in amino acids: CASSSQGGAGEQYF. As DNA, the CDR3 is TGTGCCAGCAGTTCGCAGGGTGGGGCAGGCGAGCAGTACTTC. Together with reference TRBV28 and TRBJ2-7, the CDR3 gives the full variable domain: DVKVTQSSRYLVKRTGEKVFLECVQDMDHENMFWYRQDPGLGLRLIYFSYDVKMKEKGDIPEGYSVSREKKERFSLILESASTNQTSMYLCASSSQGGAGEQYFGPGTRLTVT.

Written as DNA, the CDR3 is TGTGCCAGCAGCCTTCCGGAGGCTGAAGCTTTCTTT. Encoded protein: CASSLPEAEAFF. The chain couples TRBV21-1 to TRBJ1-1. TRBV21-1 is designated a pseudogene. This CDR3 region has 12 residues.

V gene TRBV5-1 combines with J gene TRBJ1-5, with TRBD1 matching over 8 bases. Trimming took 0 bases from V and 6 from J; bases not matched to a gene: 5. CDR3 length: 15 residues. The germline CDR1 and CDR2 sequences are SGHRS and YFSETQ. CDR3 in amino acids: CASSLGTGSSQPQHF. The CDR3 region has the DNA TGCGCCAGCAGCTTGGGGACAGGGTCTTCTCAGCCCCAGCATTTT.

The rearrangement uses TRBV29-1 and TRBJ1-3; D is unresolved. This CDR3 contains 13 residues. V gave up 5 bases and J gave up 0 bases, with 8 bases separating them. Germline CDR1 is SQVTM and CDR2 is ANQGSEA. The CDR3 DNA is TGCAGCGTTCACTCCGTCTCTGGAAACACCATATATTTT. Its protein product is CSVHSVSGNTIYF.

The chain combines TRBV6-5 with TRBJ2-7, with D possibly being TRBD1 or TRBD2 (5 bases each). Germline CDR1 reads MNHEY; CDR2 reads SVGAGI. Between the trimmed V and J ends, which lost 6 bases and 3 bases, there was a span of 15 bases. The CDR3 covers 14 residues. CDR3 in DNA: TGTGCCAGCAGGGGGGTGGGTCCGAACTACGAGCAGTACTTC. Translated: CASRGVGPNYEQYF.

Only one count was recorded for this clone. This chain uses TRBV7-8 with TRBJ2-5; TRBD2 aligns across 8 bases. Trimming cost V 2 bases and J 2 bases; bases outside gene matches: 7. The germline gives CDR1 SGHVS, CDR2 FQNEAQ. This CDR3 has 16 amino acids. CDR3 nucleotide sequence: TGTGCCAGCAGCTTATTTCGGGGGGGAGGTCAAGAGACCCAGTACTTC. Residues: CASSLFRGGGQETQYF. Looking up the rest from reference TRBV7-8 and TRBJ2-5 gives the full variable domain: GAGVSQSPRYKVAKRGQDVALRCDPISGHVSLFWYQQALGQGPEFLTYFQNEAQLDKSGLPSDRFFAERPEGSVSTLKIQRTQQEDSAVYLCASSLFRGGGQETQYFGPGTRLLVL.

The J gene is TRBJ1-1, the V gene TRBV6-4, with unresolved D. Germline V CDR1 and CDR2: MRHNA, SNTAGT. The CDR3 runs 13 residues. V was clipped by 0 bases and J by 10 bases, with 12 bases between them. For the CDR3, the DNA is TGTGCCAGCAGTGACTCGTTTGGCGAAGGAGCTTTCTTT. Its translation: CASSDSFGEGAFF.

V is TRBV28 and J is TRBJ1-2, with unresolved D. CDR1 is MDHEN, CDR2 SYDVKM, per germline. The V end lost 5 bases, the J end lost 6 bases, and 13 bases lay between the germline ends. CDR3 length: 13 residues. CDR3 coding DNA: TGTGCCAGCAGTAGCGATCCGGTTAATGGCTACACCTTC. Amino acids: CASSSDPVNGYTF.

The chain couples TRBV19 to TRBJ2-1; the D gene is possibly TRBD2 (5 bases). Trimming pared 5 bases from V and 7 bases from J, leaving 12 bases between. The germline V gene has CDR1 LNHDA and CDR2 SQIVND (reference sequence). The CDR3 runs 13 residues. CDR3 sequence: CASSSYPGNEQFF. DNA for the CDR3: TGTGCCAGTAGTTCGTACCCGGGGAATGAGCAGTTCTTC.

Points on this clone: The same CDR3 arises from other DNA sequences in this sample as well. The gene calls are TRBV7-9 and TRBJ1-1; D uncertain. V was trimmed by 0 bases and J by 0 bases, leaving 2 bases between them. The germline V gene encodes CDR1 SEHNR and CDR2 FQNEAQ (reference sequence). This CDR3 is 13 amino acids long. CDR3 region: CASSLAMNTEAFF. CDR3 in DNA: TGTGCCAGCAGCTTAGCGATGAACACTGAAGCTTTCTTT.

The chain joins TRBV5-4 to TRBJ2-2; 7 nucleotides align to TRBD2. Trimming removed 4 bases from V and 2 bases from J; junction bases left unmatched: 11. CDR1 SGHNT and CDR2 YYREEE come from the germline V gene (reference sequence). This CDR3 region has 17 residues. The CDR3 loop is CASSPGGAGRNTGELFF. DNA of the CDR3: TGTGCCAGCAGCCCCGGGGGAGCGGGGCGTAACACCGGGGAGCTGTTTTTT.

The rearrangement joins TRBV5-6 to TRBJ1-2, with D hard to call. CDR3 length: 12 residues. CDR1 is SGHDT and CDR2 is YYEEEE in the germline V gene. With 3 bases removed from V and 6 bases from J, the gap between germline ends came to 9 bases. The chain's CDR3 is CASSSLLNGYTF. In nucleotides, the CDR3 is TGTGCCAGCAGCTCTTTACTCAATGGCTACACCTTC.

This chain joins TRBV7-9 and TRBJ2-7; D is unresolved. There are 12 residues in the CDR3. With 2 bases removed from V and 5 bases from J, the gap between germline ends came to 7 bases. CDR1 SEHNR and CDR2 FQNEAQ come from the germline V gene (reference sequence). The CDR3 region has the DNA TGTGCCAGCAGCTTAAGTATCCACGAGCAGTACTTC. Translation gives CASSLSIHEQYF. Filled out from reference TRBV7-9 and TRBJ2-7, the complete variable domain reads DTGVSQNPRHKITKRGQNVTFRCDPISEHNRLYWYRQTLGQGPEFLTYFQNEAQLEKSRLLSDRFSAERPKGSFSTLEIQRTEQGDSAMYLCASSLSIHEQYFGPGTRLTVT.

The rearrangement joins TRBV5-1 to TRBJ2-7; D remains ambiguous. Germline CDR1 SGHRS, CDR2 YFSETQ. This CDR3 comprises 14 residues. V was pared by 1 base and J by 2 bases, with 10 bases between. CDR3 residues: CASSLIVQPYEQYF. CDR3 DNA: TGCGCCAGCAGCTTGATAGTACAGCCCTACGAGCAGTACTTC.

This rearrangement joins TRBV11-3 to TRBJ2-3; D is perhaps TRBD1 or TRBD2 (6 bases each). Trimming pared 1 base from V and 0 bases from J, leaving 8 bases between. The CDR3 runs to 15 residues. Looked up from germline, CDR1 is SGHNT and CDR2 is YENEEA. CDR3 loop: CASSLGGASTDTQYF. Written as DNA, the CDR3 is TGTGCCAGCAGCTTAGGGGGGGCTAGCACAGATACGCAGTATTTT.

The chain is built from TRBV2 and TRBJ1-1, with 7 bases lining up with TRBD1. The CDR3 is 14 residues long. Germline assignment: CDR1 SNHLY and CDR2 FYNNEI. Trimming cost V 8 bases and J 2 bases; bases outside gene matches: 8. CDR3 amino acids: CASRTGVVNTEAFF. The CDR3 nucleotides read TGTGCCAGCCGGACAGGCGTGGTTAACACTGAAGCTTTCTTT.

The genes are TRBV7-2 and TRBJ2-6; 9 bases match TRBD2. V dropped 8 bases and J dropped 0; count of bases not matched to a gene: 8. This CDR3 has 17 amino acids. Germline CDR1 SGHTA, CDR2 FQGNSA. The CDR3 region is CASLTSGLLSGANVLTF. The CDR3 DNA reads as TGTGCCAGCCTGACTAGCGGCTTACTCTCTGGGGCCAACGTCCTGACTTTC.

J is TRBJ2-4 and V is TRBV20-1, with D possibly TRBD2 on 6 matching bases. The CDR3 spans 15 residues. V was shortened by 3 bases and J by 1 base, with 13 bases between the two germline ends. Germline V gene data show CDR1 as DFQATT and CDR2 as SNEGSKA (reference sequence). The CDR3 bases are TGCAGTGCTAGTACTGGCGGGATGGCCAAAAACATTCAGTACTTC. Translating it yields CSASTGGMAKNIQYF.

This chain connects TRBV7-3 to TRBJ1-5; D perhaps matches TRBD1 (6 bases). The CDR3 is 15 amino acids. Germline V lookup: CDR1 SGHTA, CDR2 FQGTGA. V dropped 0 bases and J dropped 2 bases, with 8 bases sitting between them. CDR3 sequence (DNA): TGTGCCAGCAGCTTAACAGGGGGTGGCAATCAGCCCCAGCATTTT. Translation: CASSLTGGGNQPQHF.

The rearrangement uses TRBV6-5 and TRBJ1-6; 7 nucleotides match TRBD1. Trimming at V came to 4 bases and at J to 4 bases, leaving 1 base not matched to a gene. The V gene's germline CDR1 is MNHEY and CDR2 SVGAGI. This CDR3 has 14 amino acids. CDR3 sequence (DNA): TGTGCCAGCAGTTGGGACAGTTATAATTCACCCCTCCACTTT. Its protein is CASSWDSYNSPLHF.

This clone has a handful of counts. The V gene is TRBV5-4, the J gene TRBJ2-3, with 8 bases aligning to TRBD2. Germline loops: CDR1 SGHNT, CDR2 YYREEE (reference sequence). The CDR3 extends over 16 amino acids. V trimming: 1 base; J trimming: 2 bases; junction bases outside the gene matches: 6. The CDR3 region is CASSLKSGSITDTQYF. The CDR3 DNA follows: TGTGCCAGCAGCTTGAAAAGCGGGAGTATCACAGATACGCAGTATTTT.

The CDR3 region has the DNA TGTGCCAGCAGTTACGACACCCGCTACGAGCAGTACTTC. Translation: CASSYDTRYEQYF. The chain joins TRBV6-5 to TRBJ2-7, with D uncertain. From germline, CDR1 is MNHEY and CDR2 SVGAGI. The CDR3 sequence is 13 residues long. The V end lost 2 bases, the J end lost 3 bases, and 8 bases lay between the germline ends.

The chain carries TRBV18 and TRBJ2-5; maybe TRBD2 (5 bases). The CDR3 spans 13 residues. The germline V gene has CDR1 KGHSH and CDR2 LQKENI. V shed 4 bases and J shed 3 bases, with 9 bases lying between them. The CDR3 loop reads CASSLEAEETQYF. For the CDR3, the DNA is TGTGCCAGCTCACTGGAAGCGGAAGAGACCCAGTACTTC.

This chain connects TRBV19 to TRBJ2-5, with 8 bases identical to TRBD2. Germline assignment: CDR1 LNHDA and CDR2 SQIVND (reference sequence). V was clipped by 8 bases and J by 6 bases; unmatched bases: 5. The CDR3 is 12 residues long. The CDR3 nucleotides are TGTGCCAGTTCTTTAGCGGGAAAGACCCAGTACTTC. It encodes CASSLAGKTQYF.

The chain couples TRBV7-8 to TRBJ1-1; D call uncertain. The CDR3 is 14 residues long. V lost 2 bases and J 4 bases, leaving 11 bases between the germline ends. CDR1 SGHVS and CDR2 FQNEAQ come from the germline V gene. The CDR3 region is CASSLIGKGTEAFF. CDR3 nucleotides: TGTGCCAGCAGCTTAATAGGAAAGGGCACTGAAGCTTTCTTT.

The gene calls are TRBV30 and TRBJ1-5, with 12 bases aligning to TRBD1. The V segment lost 1 base and the J segment 2 bases; nucleotides outside the gene matches: 3. This CDR3 contains 16 residues. Per germline, CDR1 GTSNPN and CDR2 SVGIG (reference sequence). CDR3 coding DNA: TGTGCCTGGAGTGGGGGGACAGGGGGCGGCAATCAGCCCCAGCATTTT. Protein: CAWSGGTGGGNQPQHF. Full variable domain (outside the CDR3, taken from reference TRBV30 and TRBJ1-5): SQTIHQWPATLVQPVGSPLSLECTVEGTSNPNLYWYRQAAGRGLQLLFYSVGIGQISSEVPQNLSASRPQDRQFILSSKKLLLSDSGFYLCAWSGGTGGGNQPQHFGDGTRLSIL.

This clone was picked up a small number of times. The rearrangement links TRBV30 to TRBJ2-1; 14 nucleotides agree with TRBD2. The V and J ends lost 4 bases and 1 base, in that order; junction bases with no gene match: 15. The CDR3 has 20 residues. Germline lookup yields CDR1 GTSNPN and CDR2 SVGIG (reference sequence). CDR3 in DNA: TGTGCCTGGACCGGATTTCGGGGACTAGCGGGAGCTGGGTCCTACAATGAGCAGTTCTTC. It is translated as CAWTGFRGLAGAGSYNEQFF.

The chain employs TRBV3-1 (or the pseudogene TRBV3-2) and TRBJ1-4; 7 bases agree with TRBD1. Unmatched junction bases numbered 4, after V lost 2 bases and J lost 10 bases. Germline V CDR1 and CDR2: LGHDT, YNNKEL (reference sequence). The CDR3 runs 13 residues. CDR3 sequence: CASSQQGVGKLFF. In DNA form, the CDR3 reads TGTGCCAGCAGCCAACAGGGGGTTGGAAAACTGTTTTTT.